This TCR beta chain was recorded in a study of blood T cell repertoires in COVID-19. Germline lookup yields CDR1 SGHVS and CDR2 FQNEAQ. V shed 1 base and J shed 4 bases, with 4 bases lying between them. The CDR3 sequence is 13 residues long. This clone was observed a handful of times. Other DNA sequences of this sample code for an identical CDR3. Authors' processing steps: How many nucleated cells were present was estimated from reference gene primer amplification. The assay was immunoSEQ multiplex PCR, and TCRdb's table has in-frame clones only and misses some. V and J calls plus clone size are reproduced from that table; the DNA served to infer D and trimming. The sample lists just under 350,000 clones; roughly 86% were seen once.

The rearrangement joins TRBV7-8 to TRBJ1-4; no reliable D call. The sample was peripheral blood. The sequence was collected from a woman between 65 and 79 years old with COVID-19, enrolled during active disease. The CDR3 loop reads CASSLGLNEKLFF. The CDR3 DNA reads as TGTGCCAGCAGCTTAGGACTTAATGAAAAACTGTTTTTT.